This TCR beta chain was documented in a study of blood T cell repertoires in COVID-19. Across the whole study: Researchers got acute and convalescent COVID-19 samples from the United States, Italy and Spain. T cells, B-cell-depleted T cells, or PBMCs provided the cDNA or gDNA that served as material.

Sequenced by immunoSEQ multiplex PCR; TCRdb stores in-frame clones only, minus some. The sample consists of tens of thousands of clones, 85% to 95% of them appearing once. Trimming left V 4 bases short and J 0 bases short, with 14 bases between. CDR1 and CDR2 from the germline V gene are SGHTS and YDEGEE. This CDR3 comprises 15 residues. The clonotype originates from a woman between 45 and 65 years old in a cohort sampled during active COVID-19. The sample consisted of peripheral blood. This sequence joins TRBV5-8 and TRBJ2-7, with D possibly being TRBD2 (5 bases). The CDR3 sequence: CASSMPGMDSYEQYF. The CDR3 nucleotides are TGTGCCAGCAGCATGCCCGGGATGGACTCCTACGAGCAGTACTTC. Filled out from reference TRBV5-8 and TRBJ2-7, the complete variable domain reads EAGVTQSPTHLIKTRGQQATLRCSPISGHTSVYWYQQALGLGLQFLLWYDEGEERNRGNFPPRFSGRQFPNYSSELNVNALELEDSALYLCASSMPGMDSYEQYFGPGTRLTVT.